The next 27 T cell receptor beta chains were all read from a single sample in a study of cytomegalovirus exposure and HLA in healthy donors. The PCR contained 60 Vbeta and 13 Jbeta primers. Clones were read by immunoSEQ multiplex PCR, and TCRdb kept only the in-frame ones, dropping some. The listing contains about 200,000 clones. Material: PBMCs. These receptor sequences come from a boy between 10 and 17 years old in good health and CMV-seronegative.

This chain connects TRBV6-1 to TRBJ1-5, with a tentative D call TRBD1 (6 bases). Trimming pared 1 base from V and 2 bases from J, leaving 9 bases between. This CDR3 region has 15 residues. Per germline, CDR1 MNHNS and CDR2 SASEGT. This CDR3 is CASSEGWTGNQPQHF. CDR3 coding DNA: TGTGCCAGCAGTGAAGGATGGACAGGCAATCAGCCCCAGCATTTT.

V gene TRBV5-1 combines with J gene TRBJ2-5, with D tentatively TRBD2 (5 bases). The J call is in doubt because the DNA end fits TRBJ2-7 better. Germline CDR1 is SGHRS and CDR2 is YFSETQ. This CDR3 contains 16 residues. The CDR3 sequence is CASSLSGSVISYEQYF. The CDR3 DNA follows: TGCGCCAGCAGCTTGTCTGGTAGCGTAATCTCCTACGAGCAGTACTTC.

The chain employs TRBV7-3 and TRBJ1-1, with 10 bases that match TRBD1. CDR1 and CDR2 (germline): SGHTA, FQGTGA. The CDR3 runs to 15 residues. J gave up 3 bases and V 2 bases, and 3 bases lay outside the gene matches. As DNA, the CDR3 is TGTGCCAGCAGCTTACTCGGACAGGGGGACACTGAAGCTTTCTTT. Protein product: CASSLLGQGDTEAFF.

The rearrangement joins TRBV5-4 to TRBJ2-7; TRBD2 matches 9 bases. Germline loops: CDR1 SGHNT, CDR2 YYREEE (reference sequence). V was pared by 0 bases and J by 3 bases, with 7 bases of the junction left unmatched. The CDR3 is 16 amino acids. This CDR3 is CASSLGGGVVNYEQYF. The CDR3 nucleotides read TGTGCCAGCAGCTTGGGCGGGGGGGTAGTTAACTACGAGCAGTACTTC.

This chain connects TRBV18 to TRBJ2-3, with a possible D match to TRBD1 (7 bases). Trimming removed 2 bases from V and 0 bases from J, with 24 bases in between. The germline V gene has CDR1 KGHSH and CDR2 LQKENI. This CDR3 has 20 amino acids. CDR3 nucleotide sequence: TGTGCCAGCTCACCAGAGTATAGGGGGCTAGCGTTATCTAGCACAGATACGCAGTATTTT. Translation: CASSPEYRGLALSSTDTQYF.

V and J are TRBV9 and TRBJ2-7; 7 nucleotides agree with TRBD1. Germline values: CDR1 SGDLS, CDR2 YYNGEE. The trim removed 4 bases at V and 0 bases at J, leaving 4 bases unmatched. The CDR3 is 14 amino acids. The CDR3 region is CASSTTGSSYEQYF. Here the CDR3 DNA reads TGTGCCAGCAGCACGACAGGGAGCTCCTACGAGCAGTACTTC.

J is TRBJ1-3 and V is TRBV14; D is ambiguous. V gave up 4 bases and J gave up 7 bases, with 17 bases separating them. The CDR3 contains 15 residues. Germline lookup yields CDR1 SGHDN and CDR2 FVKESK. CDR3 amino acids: CASSPPGSIRNTIYF. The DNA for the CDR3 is TGTGCCAGCAGCCCCCCCGGATCGATCAGGAACACCATATATTTT.

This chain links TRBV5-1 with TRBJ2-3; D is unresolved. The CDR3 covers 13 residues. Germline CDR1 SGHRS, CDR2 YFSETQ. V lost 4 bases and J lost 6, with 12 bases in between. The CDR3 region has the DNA TGCGCCAGCAGCCGCGGATTGGGTGATACGCAGTATTTT. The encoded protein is CASSRGLGDTQYF.

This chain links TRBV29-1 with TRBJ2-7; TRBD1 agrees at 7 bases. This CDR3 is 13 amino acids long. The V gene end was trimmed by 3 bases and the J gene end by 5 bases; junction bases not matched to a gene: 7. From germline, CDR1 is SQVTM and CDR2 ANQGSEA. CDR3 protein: CSVETGRGDEQYF. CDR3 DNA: TGCAGCGTTGAGACAGGGAGAGGCGACGAGCAGTACTTC.

CDR3 nucleotide sequence: TGTGCCTGCTCGACAGTTAGCAATCAGCCCCAGCATTTT. Translated, it gives CACSTVSNQPQHF. The chain combines TRBV30 with TRBJ1-5; D is possibly TRBD1 (5 bases). The CDR3 is 13 residues long. V lost 6 bases and J 0 bases, leaving 9 bases between the germline ends. Germline loops: CDR1 GTSNPN, CDR2 SVGIG (reference sequence).

The CDR3 here is CASSSPGQGTDTQYF. The CDR3 DNA is TGTGCCAGCAGCTCCCCGGGACAGGGCACAGATACGCAGTATTTT. The chain is built from TRBV5-4 and TRBJ2-3; 8 nucleotides line up with TRBD1. V was pared by 3 bases and J by 1 base, with 4 bases of the junction left unmatched. The length of the CDR3 is 15 residues. From germline, CDR1 is SGHNT and CDR2 YYREEE (reference sequence).

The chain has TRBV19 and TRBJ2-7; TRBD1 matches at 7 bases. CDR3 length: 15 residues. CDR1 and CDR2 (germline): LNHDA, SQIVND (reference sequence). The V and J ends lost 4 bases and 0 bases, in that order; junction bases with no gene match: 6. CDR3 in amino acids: CASSKNRGSSYEQYF. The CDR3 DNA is TGTGCCAGTAGTAAAAACAGGGGAAGCTCCTACGAGCAGTACTTC.

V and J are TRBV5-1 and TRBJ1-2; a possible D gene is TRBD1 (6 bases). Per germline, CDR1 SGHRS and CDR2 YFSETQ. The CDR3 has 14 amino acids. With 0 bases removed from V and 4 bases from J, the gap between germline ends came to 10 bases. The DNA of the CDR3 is TGCGCCAGCAGCTTGGTCCCGGACAGCTATGGCTACACCTTC. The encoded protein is CASSLVPDSYGYTF.

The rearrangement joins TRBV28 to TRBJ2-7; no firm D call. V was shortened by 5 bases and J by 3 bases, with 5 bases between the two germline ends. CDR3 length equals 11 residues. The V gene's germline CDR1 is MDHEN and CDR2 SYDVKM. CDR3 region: CASSLNYEQYF. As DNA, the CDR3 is TGTGCCAGCAGTCTAAACTACGAGCAGTACTTC.

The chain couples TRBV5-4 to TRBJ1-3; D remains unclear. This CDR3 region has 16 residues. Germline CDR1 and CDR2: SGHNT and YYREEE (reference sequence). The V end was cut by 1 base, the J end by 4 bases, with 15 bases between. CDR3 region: CASSLLYPAGGNTIYF. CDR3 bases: TGTGCCAGCAGCTTGTTGTACCCTGCGGGGGGAAACACCATATATTTT.

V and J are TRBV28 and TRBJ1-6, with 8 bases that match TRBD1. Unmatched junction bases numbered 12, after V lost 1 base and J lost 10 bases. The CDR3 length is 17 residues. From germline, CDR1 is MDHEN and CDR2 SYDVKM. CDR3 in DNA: TGTGCCAGCAGTTTATTTCCCCGGACAGGGTCAGGATCACCCCTCCACTTT. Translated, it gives CASSLFPRTGSGSPLHF.

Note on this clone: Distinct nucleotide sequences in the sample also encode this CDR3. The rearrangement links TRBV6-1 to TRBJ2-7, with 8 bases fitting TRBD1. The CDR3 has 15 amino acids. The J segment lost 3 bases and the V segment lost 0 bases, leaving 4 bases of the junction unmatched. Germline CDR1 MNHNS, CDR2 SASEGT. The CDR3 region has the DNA TGTGCCAGCAGTGAAGCGAGGACAGGGTTCTACGAGCAGTACTTC. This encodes CASSEARTGFYEQYF.

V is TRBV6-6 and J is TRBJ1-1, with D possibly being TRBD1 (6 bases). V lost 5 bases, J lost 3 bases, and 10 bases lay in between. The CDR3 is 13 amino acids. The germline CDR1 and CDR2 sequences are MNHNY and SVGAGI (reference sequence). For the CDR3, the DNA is TGTGCCAGCAGTACCCGACAGGACACTGAAGCTTTCTTT. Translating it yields CASSTRQDTEAFF.

The CDR3 region has the DNA TGTGCCAGCAGTCAGGGCCTCTATGGCTACACCTTC. It translates to CASSQGLYGYTF. V usage is TRBV6-5 and J usage is TRBJ1-2, with D perhaps TRBD1 (5 bases). The CDR3 extends over 12 amino acids. Trimming took 5 bases from V and 4 from J, leaving 8 bases between them. Per germline, CDR1 MNHEY and CDR2 SVGAGI.

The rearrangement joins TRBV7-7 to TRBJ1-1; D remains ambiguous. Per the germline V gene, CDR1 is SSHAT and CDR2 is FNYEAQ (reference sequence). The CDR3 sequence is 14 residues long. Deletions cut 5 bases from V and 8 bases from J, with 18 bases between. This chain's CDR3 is CASSPRAPSWEAFF. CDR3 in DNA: TGTGCCAGCAGCCCTCGGGCCCCTAGCTGGGAAGCTTTCTTT. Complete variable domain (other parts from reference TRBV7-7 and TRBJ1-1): GAGVSQSPRYKVTKRGQDVTLRCDPISSHATLYWYQQALGQGPEFLTYFNYEAQPDKSGLPSDRFSAERPEGSISTLTIQRTEQRDSAMYRCASSPRAPSWEAFFGQGTRLTVV.

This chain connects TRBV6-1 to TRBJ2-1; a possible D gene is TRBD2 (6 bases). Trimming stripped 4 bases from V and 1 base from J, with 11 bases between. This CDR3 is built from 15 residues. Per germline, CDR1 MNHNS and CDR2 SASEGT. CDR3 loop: CASSVSGPSYNEQFF. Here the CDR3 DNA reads TGTGCCAGCAGTGTAAGCGGGCCATCCTACAATGAGCAGTTCTTC.

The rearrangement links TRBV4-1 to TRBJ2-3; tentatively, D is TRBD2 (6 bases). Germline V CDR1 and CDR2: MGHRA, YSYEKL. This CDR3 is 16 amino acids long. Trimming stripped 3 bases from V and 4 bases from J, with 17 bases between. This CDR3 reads CASSHKGRGEADTQYF. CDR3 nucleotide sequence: TGCGCCAGCAGCCACAAAGGGCGGGGAGAGGCAGATACGCAGTATTTT.

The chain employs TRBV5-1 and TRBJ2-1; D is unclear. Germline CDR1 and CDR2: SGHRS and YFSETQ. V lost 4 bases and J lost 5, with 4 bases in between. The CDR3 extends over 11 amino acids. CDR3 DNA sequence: TGCGCCAGCAGCCGGGACAATGAGCAGTTCTTC. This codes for CASSRDNEQFF.

The CDR3 here is CASSLVRRGRGDYGYTF. CDR3 in DNA: TGTGCCAGCAGCTTGGTGCGCAGGGGGCGAGGGGACTATGGCTACACCTTC. The chain links TRBV11-2 to TRBJ1-2; 8 positions match TRBD1. The CDR3 loop spans 17 amino acids. The germline CDR1 and CDR2 sequences are SGHAT and FQNNGV. V was pared by 3 bases and J by 3 bases, with 12 bases of the junction left unmatched.

CDR3 nucleotide sequence: TGTGCCAGCAGTTACTCGCGGGACGGACTATACTATGGCTACACCTTC. Protein product: CASSYSRDGLYYGYTF. The chain employs TRBV6-5 and TRBJ1-2; maybe TRBD1 (5 bases). Deletions cut 0 bases from V and 3 bases from J, with 14 bases between. Germline V CDR1 and CDR2: MNHEY, SVGAGI. The CDR3 runs to 16 residues.

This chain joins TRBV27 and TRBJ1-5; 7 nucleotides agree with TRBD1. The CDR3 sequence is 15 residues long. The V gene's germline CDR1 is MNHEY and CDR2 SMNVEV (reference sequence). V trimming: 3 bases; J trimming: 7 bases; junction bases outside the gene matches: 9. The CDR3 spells CASSFGTDLGQPQHF. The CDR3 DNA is TGTGCCAGCAGTTTTGGGACAGACCTAGGGCAGCCCCAGCATTTT.

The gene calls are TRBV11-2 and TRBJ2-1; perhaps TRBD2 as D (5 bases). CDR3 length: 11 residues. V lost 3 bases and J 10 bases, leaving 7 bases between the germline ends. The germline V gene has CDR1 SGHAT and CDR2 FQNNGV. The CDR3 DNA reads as TGTGCCAGCAGCTTTCGAGGGGAGCAGTTCTTC. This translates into CASSFRGEQFF.